Sequencing of this T cell receptor beta chain was carried out in a study of T-cell memory formation after mild COVID-19. The wider study: Across donors, TCR clusters were largely donor specific.

Trimming stripped 8 bases from V and 3 bases from J, with 17 bases between. CDR3 size: 14 residues. Germline values: CDR1 MNHEY, CDR2 SMNVEV (reference sequence). A single record per CDR3 protein comes from TCRdb applying MiXCR to the 5' RACE reads. The sample yields 430,000 or so distinct CDR3 sequences, around a quarter seen once. The sequence derives from an adult woman who had mild COVID-19 (a few samples of this study predate the infection). Cell type and time point are not known. The chain has TRBV27 and TRBJ2-7, with a weak D call TRBD2 (6 bases). The specimen was PBMCs or a T cell subset sorted from them (not recorded which). The CDR3 nucleotides are TGTGCCAGCGCTAGAGGGACTGATATCTACGAGCAGTACTTC. Residues: CASARGTDIYEQYF.